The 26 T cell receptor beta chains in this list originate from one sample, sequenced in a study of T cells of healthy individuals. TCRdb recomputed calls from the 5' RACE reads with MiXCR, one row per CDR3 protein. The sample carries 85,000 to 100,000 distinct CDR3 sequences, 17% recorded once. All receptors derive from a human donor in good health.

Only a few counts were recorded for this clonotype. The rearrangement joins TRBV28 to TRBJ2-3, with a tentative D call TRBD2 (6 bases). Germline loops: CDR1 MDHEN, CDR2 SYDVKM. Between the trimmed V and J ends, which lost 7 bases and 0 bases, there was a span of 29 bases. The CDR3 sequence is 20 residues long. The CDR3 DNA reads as TGTGCCAGCATCACCCGAGGAGGGTCGGGTGCTCAGACCAGCACAGATACGCAGTATTTT. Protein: CASITRGGSGAQTSTDTQYF.

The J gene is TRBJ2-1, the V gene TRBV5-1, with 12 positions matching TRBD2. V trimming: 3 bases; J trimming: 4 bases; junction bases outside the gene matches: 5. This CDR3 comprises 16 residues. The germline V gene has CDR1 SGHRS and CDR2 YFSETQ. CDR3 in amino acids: CASSWGLAGIYNEQFF. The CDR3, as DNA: TGCGCCAGCAGCTGGGGACTAGCGGGTATATACAATGAGCAGTTCTTC.

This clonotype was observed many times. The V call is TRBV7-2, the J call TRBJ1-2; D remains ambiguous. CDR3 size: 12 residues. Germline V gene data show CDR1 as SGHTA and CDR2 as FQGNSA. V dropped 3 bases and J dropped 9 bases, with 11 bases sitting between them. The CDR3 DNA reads TGTGCCAGCAGCTTCCATCAGACGAGCTACACCTTC. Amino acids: CASSFHQTSYTF.

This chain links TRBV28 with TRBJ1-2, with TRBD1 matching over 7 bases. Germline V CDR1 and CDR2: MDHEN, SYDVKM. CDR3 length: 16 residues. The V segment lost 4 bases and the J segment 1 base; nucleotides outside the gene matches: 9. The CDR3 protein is CASSSSQGGSNYGYTF. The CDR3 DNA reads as TGTGCCAGCAGTTCCTCCCAGGGGGGGAGTAACTATGGCTACACCTTC.

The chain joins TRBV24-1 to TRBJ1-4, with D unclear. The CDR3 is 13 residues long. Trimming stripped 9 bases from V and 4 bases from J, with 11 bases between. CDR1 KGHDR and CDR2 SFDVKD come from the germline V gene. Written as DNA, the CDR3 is TGTGCCACCTCCACTGGGATTAATGAAAAACTGTTTTTT. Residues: CATSTGINEKLFF.

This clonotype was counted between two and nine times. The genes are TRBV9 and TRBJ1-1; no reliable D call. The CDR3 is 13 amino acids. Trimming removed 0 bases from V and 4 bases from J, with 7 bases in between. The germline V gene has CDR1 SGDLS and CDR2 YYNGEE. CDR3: CASSVGGTTEAFF. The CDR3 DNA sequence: TGTGCCAGCAGCGTAGGTGGCACCACTGAAGCTTTCTTT.

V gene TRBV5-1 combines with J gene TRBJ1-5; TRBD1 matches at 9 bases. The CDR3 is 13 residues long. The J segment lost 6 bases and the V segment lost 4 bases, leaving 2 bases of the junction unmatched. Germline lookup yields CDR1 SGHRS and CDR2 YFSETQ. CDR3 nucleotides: TGCGCCAGCAGCAGGACAGGGGCTCAGCCCCAGCATTTT. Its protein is CASSRTGAQPQHF. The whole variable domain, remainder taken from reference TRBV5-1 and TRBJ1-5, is KAGVTQTPRYLIKTRGQQVTLSCSPISGHRSVSWYQQTPGQGLQFLFEYFSETQRNKGNFPGRFSGRQFSNSRSEMNVSTLELGDSALYLCASSRTGAQPQHFGDGTRLSIL.

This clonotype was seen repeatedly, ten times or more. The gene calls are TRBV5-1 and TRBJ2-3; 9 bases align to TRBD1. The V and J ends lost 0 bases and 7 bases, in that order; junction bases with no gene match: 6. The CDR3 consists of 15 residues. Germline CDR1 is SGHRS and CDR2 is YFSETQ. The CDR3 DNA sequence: TGCGCCAGCAGCTTGGAGGGACAGGGAACCCATACGCAGTATTTT. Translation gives CASSLEGQGTHTQYF.

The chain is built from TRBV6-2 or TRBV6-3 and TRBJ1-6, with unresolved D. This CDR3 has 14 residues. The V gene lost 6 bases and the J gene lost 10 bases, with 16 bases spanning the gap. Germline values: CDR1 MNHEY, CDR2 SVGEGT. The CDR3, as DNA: TGTGCCAGCAGCCCCATGGGAGGAGTATCACCCCTCCACTTT. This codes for CASSPMGGVSPLHF.

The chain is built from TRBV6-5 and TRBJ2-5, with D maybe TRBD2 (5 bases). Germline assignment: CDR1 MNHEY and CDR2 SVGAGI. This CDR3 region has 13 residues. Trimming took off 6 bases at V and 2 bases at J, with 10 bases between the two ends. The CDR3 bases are TGTGCCAGCAGCGGGGAGATTCAAGAGACCCAGTACTTC. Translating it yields CASSGEIQETQYF.

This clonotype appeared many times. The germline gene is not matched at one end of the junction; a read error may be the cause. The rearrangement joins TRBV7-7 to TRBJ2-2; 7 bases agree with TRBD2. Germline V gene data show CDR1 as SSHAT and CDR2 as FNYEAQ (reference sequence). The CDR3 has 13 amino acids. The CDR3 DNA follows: TGTGCTAGCAGCCTGGCGGGAGCCGGGGAGCTGTTTTTT. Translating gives CASSLAGAGELFF.

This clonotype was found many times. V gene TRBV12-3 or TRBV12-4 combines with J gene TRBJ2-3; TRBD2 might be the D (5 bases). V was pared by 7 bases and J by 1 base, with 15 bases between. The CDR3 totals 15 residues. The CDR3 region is CASKASRGRTDTQYF. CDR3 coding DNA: TGTGCCAGCAAGGCAAGTCGGGGTCGCACAGATACGCAGTATTTT.

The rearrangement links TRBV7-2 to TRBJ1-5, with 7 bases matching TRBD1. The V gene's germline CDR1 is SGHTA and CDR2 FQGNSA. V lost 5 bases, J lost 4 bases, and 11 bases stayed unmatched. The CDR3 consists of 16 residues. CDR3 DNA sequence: TGTGCCAGCAGCCGCGCGACAAGCAGGGGGAATCAGCCCCAGCATTTT. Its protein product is CASSRATSRGNQPQHF.

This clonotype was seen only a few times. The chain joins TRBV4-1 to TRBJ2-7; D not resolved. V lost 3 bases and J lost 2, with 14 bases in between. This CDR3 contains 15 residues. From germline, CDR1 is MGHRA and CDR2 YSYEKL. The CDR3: CASSHLFRVAYEQYF. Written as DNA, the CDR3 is TGCGCCAGCAGCCATTTATTCCGGGTCGCCTACGAGCAGTACTTC.

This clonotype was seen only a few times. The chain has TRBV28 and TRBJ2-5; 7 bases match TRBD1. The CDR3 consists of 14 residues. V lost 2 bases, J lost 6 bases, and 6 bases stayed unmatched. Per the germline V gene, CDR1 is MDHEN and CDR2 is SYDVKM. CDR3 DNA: TGTGCCAGCAGTTTACCGCAGGACAGGCAGACCCAGTACTTC. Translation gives CASSLPQDRQTQYF.

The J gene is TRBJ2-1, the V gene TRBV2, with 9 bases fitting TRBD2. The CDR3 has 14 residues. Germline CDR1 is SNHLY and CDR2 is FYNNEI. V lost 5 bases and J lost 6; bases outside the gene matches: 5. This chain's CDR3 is CASSRASGINEQFF. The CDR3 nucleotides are TGTGCCAGCAGTAGGGCTAGCGGGATCAATGAGCAGTTCTTC.

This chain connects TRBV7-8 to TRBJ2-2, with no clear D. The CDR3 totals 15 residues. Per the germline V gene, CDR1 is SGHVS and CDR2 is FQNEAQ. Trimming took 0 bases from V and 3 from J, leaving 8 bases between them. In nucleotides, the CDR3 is TGTGCCAGCAGCTTAGCGAGGATCGACACCGGGGAGCTGTTTTTT. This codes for CASSLARIDTGELFF.

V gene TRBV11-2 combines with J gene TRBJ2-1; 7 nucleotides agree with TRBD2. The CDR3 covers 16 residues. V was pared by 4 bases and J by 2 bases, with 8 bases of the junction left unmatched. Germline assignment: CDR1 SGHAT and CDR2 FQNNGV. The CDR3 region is CASSSTSGAPYNEQFF. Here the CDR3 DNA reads TGTGCCAGCAGCTCCACGAGCGGGGCCCCCTACAATGAGCAGTTCTTC.

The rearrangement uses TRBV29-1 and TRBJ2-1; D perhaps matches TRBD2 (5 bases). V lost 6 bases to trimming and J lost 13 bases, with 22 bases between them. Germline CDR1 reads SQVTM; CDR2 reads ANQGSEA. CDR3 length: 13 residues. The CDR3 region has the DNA TGCAGCGTCTCTGACCGAACCCTAGCTGAACAGTTCTTC. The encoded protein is CSVSDRTLAEQFF.

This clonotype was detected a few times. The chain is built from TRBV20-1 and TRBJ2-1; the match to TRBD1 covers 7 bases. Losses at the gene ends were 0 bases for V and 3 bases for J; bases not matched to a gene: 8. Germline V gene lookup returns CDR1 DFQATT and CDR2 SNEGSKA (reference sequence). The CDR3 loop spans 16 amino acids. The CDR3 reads CSARDPRSGGYNEQFF. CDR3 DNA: TGCAGTGCTAGAGATCCGAGGTCAGGGGGCTACAATGAGCAGTTCTTC.

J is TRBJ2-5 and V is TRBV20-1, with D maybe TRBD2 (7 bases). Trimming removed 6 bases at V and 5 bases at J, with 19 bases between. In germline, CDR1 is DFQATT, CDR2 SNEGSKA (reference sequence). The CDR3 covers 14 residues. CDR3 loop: CSATQPGGLETQYF. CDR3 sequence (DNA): TGCAGTGCAACACAGCCGGGGGGCCTGGAGACCCAGTACTTC.

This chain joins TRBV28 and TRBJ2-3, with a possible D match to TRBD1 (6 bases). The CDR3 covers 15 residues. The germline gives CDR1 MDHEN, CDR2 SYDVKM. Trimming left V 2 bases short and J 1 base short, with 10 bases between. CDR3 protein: CASSLPQGGTDTQYF. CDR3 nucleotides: TGTGCCAGCAGTTTACCACAGGGTGGCACAGATACGCAGTATTTT.

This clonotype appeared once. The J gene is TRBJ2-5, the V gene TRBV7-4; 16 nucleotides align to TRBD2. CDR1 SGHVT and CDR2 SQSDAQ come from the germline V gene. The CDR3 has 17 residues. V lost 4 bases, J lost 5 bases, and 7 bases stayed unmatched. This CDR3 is CASSYGTSGRAGETQYF. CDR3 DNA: TGTGCCAGCAGCTACGGGACTAGCGGGAGGGCAGGGGAGACCCAGTACTTC.

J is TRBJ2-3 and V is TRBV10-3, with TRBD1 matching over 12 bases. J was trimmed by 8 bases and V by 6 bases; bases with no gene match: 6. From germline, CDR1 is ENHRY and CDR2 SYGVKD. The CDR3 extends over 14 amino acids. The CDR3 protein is CAISGDRGQVTQYF. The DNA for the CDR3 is TGTGCCATCAGCGGGGACAGGGGGCAAGTTACGCAGTATTTT.

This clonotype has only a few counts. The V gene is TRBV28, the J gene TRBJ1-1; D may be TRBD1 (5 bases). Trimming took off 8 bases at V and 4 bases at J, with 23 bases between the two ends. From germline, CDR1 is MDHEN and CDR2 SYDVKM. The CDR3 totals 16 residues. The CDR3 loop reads CASSTGQEKASTEAFF. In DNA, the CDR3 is TGTGCCAGCTCCACGGGGCAGGAAAAGGCTAGCACTGAAGCTTTCTTT.

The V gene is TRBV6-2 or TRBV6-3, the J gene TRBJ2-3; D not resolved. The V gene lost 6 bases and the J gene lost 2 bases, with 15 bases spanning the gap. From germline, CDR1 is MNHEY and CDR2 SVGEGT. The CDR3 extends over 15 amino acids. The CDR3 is CASSPEVAATDTQYF. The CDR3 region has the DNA TGTGCCAGCAGCCCCGAGGTAGCAGCCACAGATACGCAGTATTTT.